This T cell receptor (beta chain) was sequenced for a study of T cell responses to AZD1222 COVID-19 vaccine. On the study more broadly: Pooled together were second doses at about 4 or about 12 weeks.

Germline V lookup: CDR1 SGHRS, CDR2 YFSETQ. There are 15 residues in the CDR3. The V and J ends lost 0 bases and 6 bases, in that order; junction bases with no gene match: 5. Data came from immunoSEQ multiplex PCR; TCRdb stores just in-frame clones and leaves some out. The sample shows 25,000 to 35,000 clones, 93% of them seen only once. Remarks on this clone: The antigen is not known.

Notes on the study in general: Spike regions recognized by vaccine-associated CD4 TCRs spanned the protein, led by 160-218 and 743-854. All repertoire sampling was performed exclusively after the peak T cell response. Only a handful of AZD1222 recipients were seropositive at baseline.

The source material was peripheral blood, sampled on day 0 of AZD1222 vaccination. This chain links TRBV5-1 with TRBJ2-1; 8 nucleotides align to TRBD2. This TCR came from an adult in good health. The CDR3 DNA is TGCGCCAGCAGCTTGGAAGCGGGAGCCCGCAATGAGCAGTTCTTC. Its translation: CASSLEAGARNEQFF.